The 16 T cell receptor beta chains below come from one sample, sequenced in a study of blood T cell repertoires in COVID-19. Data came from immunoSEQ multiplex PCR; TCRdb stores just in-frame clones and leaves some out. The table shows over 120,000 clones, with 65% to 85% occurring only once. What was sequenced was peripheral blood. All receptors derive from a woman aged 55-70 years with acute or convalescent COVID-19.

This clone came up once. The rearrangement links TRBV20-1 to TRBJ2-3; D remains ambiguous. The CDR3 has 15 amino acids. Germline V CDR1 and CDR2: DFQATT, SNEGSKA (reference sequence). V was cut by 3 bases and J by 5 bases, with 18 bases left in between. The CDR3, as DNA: TGCAGTGCTAGTCCCCGAGACAACTGGGTAGATACGCAGTATTTT. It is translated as CSASPRDNWVDTQYF.

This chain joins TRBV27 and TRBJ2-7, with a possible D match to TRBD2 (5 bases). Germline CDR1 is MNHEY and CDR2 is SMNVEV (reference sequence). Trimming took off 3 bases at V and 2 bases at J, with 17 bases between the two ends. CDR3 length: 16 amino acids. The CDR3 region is CASSFNGGSIAYEQYF. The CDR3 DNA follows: TGTGCCAGCAGTTTCAATGGTGGGAGCATTGCCTACGAGCAGTACTTC.

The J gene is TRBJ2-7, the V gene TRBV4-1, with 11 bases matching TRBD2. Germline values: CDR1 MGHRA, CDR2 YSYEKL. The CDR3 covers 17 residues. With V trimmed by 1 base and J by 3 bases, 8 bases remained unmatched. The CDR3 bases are TGCGCCAGCAGCCAAGGTTCCTCTAGCGGGAGGTTCTACGAGCAGTACTTC. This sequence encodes CASSQGSSSGRFYEQYF.

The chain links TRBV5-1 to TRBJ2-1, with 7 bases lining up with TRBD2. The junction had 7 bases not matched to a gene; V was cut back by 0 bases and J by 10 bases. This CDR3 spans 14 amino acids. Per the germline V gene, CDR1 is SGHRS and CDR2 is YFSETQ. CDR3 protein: CASSLGGSSGEQFF. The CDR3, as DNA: TGCGCCAGCAGCTTGGGCGGGAGTTCGGGGGAGCAGTTCTTC.

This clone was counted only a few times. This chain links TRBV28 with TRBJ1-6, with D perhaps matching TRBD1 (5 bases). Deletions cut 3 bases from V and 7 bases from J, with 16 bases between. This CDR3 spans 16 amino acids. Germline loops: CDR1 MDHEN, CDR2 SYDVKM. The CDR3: CASSFQAGGSNSPLHF. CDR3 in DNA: TGTGCCAGCAGTTTCCAGGCCGGGGGTAGCAATTCACCCCTCCACTTT.

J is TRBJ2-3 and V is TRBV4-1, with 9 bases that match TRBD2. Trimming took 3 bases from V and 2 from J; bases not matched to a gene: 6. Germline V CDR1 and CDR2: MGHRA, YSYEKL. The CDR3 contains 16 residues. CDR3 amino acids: CASSHPSGTNTDTQYF. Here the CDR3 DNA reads TGCGCCAGCAGCCACCCTAGCGGGACCAACACAGATACGCAGTATTTT.

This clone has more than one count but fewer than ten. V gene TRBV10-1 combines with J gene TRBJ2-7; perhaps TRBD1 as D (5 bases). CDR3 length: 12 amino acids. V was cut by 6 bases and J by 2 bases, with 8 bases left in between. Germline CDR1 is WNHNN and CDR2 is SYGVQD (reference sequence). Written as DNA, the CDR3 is TGCGCCAGCAGACCGACAGCCTACGAGCAGTACTTC. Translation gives CASRPTAYEQYF.

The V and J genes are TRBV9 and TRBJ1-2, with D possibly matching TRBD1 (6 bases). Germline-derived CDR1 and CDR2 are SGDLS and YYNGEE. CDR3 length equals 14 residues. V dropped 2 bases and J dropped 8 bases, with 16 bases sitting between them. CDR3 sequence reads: CASSVSGAALGYTF. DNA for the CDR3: TGTGCCAGCAGCGTCTCAGGGGCCGCATTAGGCTACACCTTC.

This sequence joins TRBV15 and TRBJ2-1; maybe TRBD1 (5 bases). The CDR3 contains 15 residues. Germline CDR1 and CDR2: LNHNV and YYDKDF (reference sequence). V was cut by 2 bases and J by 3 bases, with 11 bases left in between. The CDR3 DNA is TGTGCCACCAGCAGAAGTCGCACAGGCTACAATGAGCAGTTCTTC. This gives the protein CATSRSRTGYNEQFF.

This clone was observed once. CDR3 amino acids: CASSPPTVMNTEAFF. In DNA, the CDR3 is TGTGCCAGCTCACCACCGACAGTCATGAACACTGAAGCTTTCTTT. This chain joins TRBV18 and TRBJ1-1, with a possible D match to TRBD1 (5 bases). The CDR3 is 15 residues long. V gave up 0 bases and J gave up 0 bases, with 8 bases separating them. Germline V CDR1 and CDR2: KGHSH, LQKENI.

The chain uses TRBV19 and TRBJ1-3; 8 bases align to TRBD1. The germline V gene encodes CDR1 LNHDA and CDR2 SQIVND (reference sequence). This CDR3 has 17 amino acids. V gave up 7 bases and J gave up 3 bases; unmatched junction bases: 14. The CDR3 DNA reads TGTGCCAGTAAGCGGGGCAGGGGGCTCTTAGATGGAAACACCATATATTTT. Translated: CASKRGRGLLDGNTIYF.

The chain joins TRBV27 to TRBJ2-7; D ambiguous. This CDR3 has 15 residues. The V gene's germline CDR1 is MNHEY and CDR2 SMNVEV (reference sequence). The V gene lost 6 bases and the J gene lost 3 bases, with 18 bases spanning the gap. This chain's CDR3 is CASRPTNLENYEQYF. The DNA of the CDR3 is TGTGCCAGCAGACCTACTAACCTCGAAAACTACGAGCAGTACTTC.

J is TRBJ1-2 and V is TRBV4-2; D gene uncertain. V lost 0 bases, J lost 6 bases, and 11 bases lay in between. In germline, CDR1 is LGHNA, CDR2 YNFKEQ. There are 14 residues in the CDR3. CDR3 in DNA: TGTGCCAGCAGCCAAGACACTGCCCGGGATGGCTACACCTTC. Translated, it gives CASSQDTARDGYTF.

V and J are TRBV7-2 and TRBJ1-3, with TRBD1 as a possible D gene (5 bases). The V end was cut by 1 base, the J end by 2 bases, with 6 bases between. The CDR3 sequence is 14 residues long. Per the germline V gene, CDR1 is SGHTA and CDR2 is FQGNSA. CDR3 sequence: CASSLGRAGNTIYF. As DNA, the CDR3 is TGTGCCAGCAGCTTAGGCAGGGCTGGAAACACCATATATTTT.

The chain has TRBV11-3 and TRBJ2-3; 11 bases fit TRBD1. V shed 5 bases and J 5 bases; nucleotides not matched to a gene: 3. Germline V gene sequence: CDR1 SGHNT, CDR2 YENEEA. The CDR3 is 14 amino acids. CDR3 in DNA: TGTGCCAGCAGCAGGGACAGGGGGGAAGATACGCAGTATTTT. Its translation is CASSRDRGEDTQYF. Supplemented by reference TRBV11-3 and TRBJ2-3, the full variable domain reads EAGVVQSPRYKIIEKKQPVAFWCNPISGHNTLYWYLQNLGQGPELLIRYENEEAVDDSQLPKDRFSAERLKGVDSTLKIQPAELGDSAVYLCASSRDRGEDTQYFGPGTRLTVL.

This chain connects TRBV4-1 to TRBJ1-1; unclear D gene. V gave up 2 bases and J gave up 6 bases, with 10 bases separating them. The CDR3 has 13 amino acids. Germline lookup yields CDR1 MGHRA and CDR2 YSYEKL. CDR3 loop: CASSQYVGAEAFF. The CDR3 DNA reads TGCGCCAGCAGCCAATACGTCGGGGCTGAAGCTTTCTTT.